This T cell receptor (beta chain) stems from a study of blood T cell repertoires in COVID-19. The method was immunoSEQ multiplex PCR; TCRdb's version includes in-frame clones alone and lacks a portion of them. This sample yields about 87,000 clones, of which about four fifths are seen a single time; 2% to 2.5% belongs to the top ten. Source material: peripheral blood. The TCR originated in a woman aged 65 to 85 with acute or convalescent COVID-19.

CDR3 DNA: TGTGCCAGCAGTCCCAGGACAGGGGACGGCTACACCTTC. Amino acid sequence: CASSPRTGDGYTF. The V call is TRBV12-3 or TRBV12-4, the J call TRBJ1-2, with TRBD1 identical over 9 bases. V lost 5 bases, J lost 8 bases, and 6 bases stayed unmatched. The CDR3 is made up of 13 amino acids.